These T cell receptor beta chains were read from a single sample in a study of shared clonotypes between healthy human individuals. Libraries were prepared by immunoSEQ multiplex PCR; TCRdb keeps only in-frame clonotypes and omits some of them. This table has 2 million to 2.5 million clones, just under 95% appearing once. Input material: naive CD4+ T cells from PBMCs. These receptors were collected from a man aged 18 to 30 in good health. Some clones in this sample may be carry-over from other donors' samples. Both conserved end residues are part of each CDR3. Each record gives: D gene, J gene, clone size, V gene, CDR3 protein, CDR3 DNA. A D gene is named only where the DNA matches it firmly. Only part of the rows carry a size: once, few, many, or a class if the clone is expanded.

-	TRBJ2-5	-	TRBV4-2	CASSRDPSGRSQETQYF	TGTGCCAGCAGCCGAGACCCTTCGGGCAGGAGCCAAGAGACCCAGTACTTC
TRBD1	TRBJ2-7	-	TRBV7-2	CASSPTGQGTDEQYF	TGTGCCAGCAGTCCTACGGGACAGGGAACCGACGAGCAGTACTTC
TRBD2	TRBJ2-1	-	TRBV4-2	CASREAGLAEEVYNEQFF	TGTGCCAGCAGAGAAGCGGGTCTAGCGGAGGAGGTTTACAATGAGCAGTTCTTC
TRBD1	TRBJ2-7	-	TRBV28	CASIETGTPYEQYF	TGTGCCAGCATCGAGACAGGGACCCCCTACGAGCAGTACTTC
TRBD2	TRBJ2-7	-	TRBV6-6	CASSPPGGRDEQYF	TGTGCCAGCAGCCCCCCGGGGGGACGGGACGAGCAGTACTTC
TRBD1	TRBJ2-3	-	TRBV6-5	CASSSQGALSTDTQYF	TGTGCCAGCAGTTCTCAGGGGGCGCTTAGCACAGATACGCAGTATTTT
-	TRBJ2-1	-	TRBV7-9	CASSFMDLARQFF	TGTGCCAGCAGCTTTATGGACCTCGCCCGACAGTTCTTC
-	TRBJ2-1	-	TRBV11-3	CASSLGSNNEQFF	TGTGCCAGCAGCTTAGGATCAAACAATGAGCAGTTCTTC
TRBD1	TRBJ1-2	-	TRBV18	CASSPQTRDRDYGYTF	TGTGCCAGCTCACCACAAACTAGGGACAGGGACTATGGCTACACCTTC
-	TRBJ2-3	-	TRBV28	CASSPKEGGSDTQYF	TGTGCCAGCAGTCCGAAGGAGGGGGGTTCAGATACGCAGTATTTT
-	TRBJ1-2	-	TRBV7-9	CASSPSLGDIGYTF	TGTGCCAGCAGCCCGTCCTTGGGGGATATAGGCTACACCTTC
-	TRBJ2-7	-	TRBV15	CATAKGRAYEQYF	TGTGCCACCGCCAAGGGAAGGGCCTACGAGCAGTACTTC
-	TRBJ1-3	-	TRBV11-2	CASSSSTGAGNTIYF	TGTGCCAGCAGCTCTAGTACGGGCGCTGGAAACACCATATATTTT
-	TRBJ1-5	few	TRBV28	CASSFGGAGNQPQHF	TGTGCCAGCAGTTTTGGCGGGGCTGGCAATCAGCCCCAGCATTTT
-	TRBJ2-5	-	TRBV11-2	CASSQAGQGSQETQYF	TGTGCCAGCAGCCAAGCCGGGCAGGGTAGCCAAGAGACCCAGTACTTC
-	TRBJ2-1	-	TRBV15	CATSRAVALYNEQFF	TGTGCCACCAGCAGAGCGGTAGCGCTTTACAATGAGCAGTTCTTC
-	TRBJ1-2	-	TRBV18	CASSPPGHSATPNYNGYTF	TGTGCCAGCTCACCACCAGGACATTCGGCAACCCCAAACTACAATGGCTACACCTTC
-	TRBJ2-7	-	TRBV28	CASELGTGYSYEQYF	TGTGCCAGCGAATTGGGTACAGGATACTCCTACGAGCAGTACTTC
-	TRBJ2-1	-	TRBV7-3	CASSLLGRSSYNEQFF	TGTGCCAGCAGCTTGCTAGGACGGAGCTCCTACAATGAGCAGTTCTTC
-	TRBJ1-4	-	TRBV9	CASSVAATNEKLFF	TGTGCCAGCAGCGTAGCAGCAACTAATGAAAAACTGTTTTTT
-	TRBJ2-7	-	TRBV10-2	CASSSGTRTSPEQYF	TGCGCCAGCAGCTCCGGGACACGGACTTCCCCGGAGCAGTACTTC
TRBD2	TRBJ2-1	-	TRBV7-3	CASSPLVLAGVGEQFF	TGTGCCAGCAGCCCTTTAGTGCTAGCGGGAGTGGGTGAGCAGTTCTTC
TRBD1	TRBJ1-2	-	TRBV7-8	CASSLVRRLGTGQYGYTF	TGTGCCAGCAGCTTAGTCCGGAGGCTCGGGACAGGGCAATATGGCTACACCTTC
-	TRBJ2-7	-	TRBV28	CASSFSVAYEQYF	TGTGCCAGCAGTTTCTCCGTGGCCTACGAGCAGTACTTC
TRBD1	TRBJ2-7	-	TRBV6-4	CASSDSAGTAAGDF	TGTGCCAGCAGTGACTCGGCCGGGACAGCCGCTGGGGACTTC
-	TRBJ2-5	-	TRBV28	CASTTDKGPQETQYF	TGTGCCAGCACCACGGACAAAGGGCCCCAAGAGACCCAGTACTTC
TRBD1	TRBJ2-7	-	TRBV10-1	CASTPTGGNSGSYEQYF	TGCGCCAGCACCCCGACAGGGGGCAATTCGGGCTCCTACGAGCAGTACTTC
-	TRBJ2-1	-	TRBV7-9	CASRPSANEQFF	TGTGCCAGCAGGCCTAGCGCCAATGAGCAGTTCTTC
-	TRBJ1-1	few	TRBV6-1	CASRSTANTEAFF	TGTGCCAGCCGATCGACAGCGAACACTGAAGCTTTCTTT
-	TRBJ2-2	once	TRBV6-4	CASGGDSYTGELFF	TGTGCCAGCGGCGGAGACAGCTACACCGGGGAGCTGTTTTTT
-	TRBJ2-1	-	TRBV7-3	CASSLLGLDEQFF	TGTGCCAGCAGCTTATTGGGGTTGGATGAGCAGTTCTTC
TRBD1	TRBJ2-5	-	TRBV2	CASSQERDRALQETQYF	TGTGCCAGCAGTCAGGAAAGGGACAGGGCCCTCCAAGAGACCCAGTACTTC
TRBD1	TRBJ1-1	once	TRBV18	CASSQGGAGTEAFF	TGTGCCAGCTCACAAGGGGGCGCGGGGACTGAAGCTTTCTTT
-	TRBJ1-2	-	TRBV28	CASSSGLMEGYTF	TGTGCCAGCAGCTCTGGGCTTATGGAGGGCTACACCTTC
TRBD1	TRBJ1-5	once	TRBV28	CASSPQDRDGKPQHF	TGTGCCAGCAGTCCTCAGGACAGGGACGGGAAGCCCCAGCATTTT
-	TRBJ2-2	-	TRBV7-3	CASSLRAVLSGELFF	TGTGCCAGCAGCTTAAGGGCGGTTTTGTCCGGGGAGCTGTTTTTT
-	TRBJ2-7	-	TRBV19	CASSIGRGYYEQYF	TGTGCCAGTAGTATTGGCAGGGGCTATTACGAGCAGTACTTC
TRBD1	TRBJ1-1	-	TRBV5-1	CASSQRTGGAHSTEAFF	TGCGCCAGCAGCCAACGGACAGGGGGCGCCCATTCGACTGAAGCTTTCTTT
TRBD2	TRBJ2-1	-	TRBV9	CASSRASGRANEQFF	TGTGCCAGCAGCCGGGCTAGCGGGAGGGCCAATGAGCAGTTCTTC